The 29 T cell receptor beta chains given below trace back to one sample, sequenced in a study of blood T cell repertoires in COVID-19. The repertoire was sequenced with immunoSEQ multiplex PCR; TCRdb's copy has only in-frame clones and lacks some. This table has 150,000 or so clones, approximately 88% appearing once. Sequencing used PBMCs or T cells enriched from blood (not recorded which). The source of these receptors is a woman aged 55-70 years who had recovered from COVID-19.

CDR3 sequence (DNA): TGTGCCACCAGCAGAGCGCAGGGGCCGTGGAAACTGTTTTTT. This gives the protein CATSRAQGPWKLFF. The V call is TRBV15, the J call TRBJ1-4; the D gene is possibly TRBD1 (6 bases). This CDR3 has 14 amino acids. CDR1 is LNHNV, CDR2 YYDKDF, per germline (reference sequence). Trimming shortened V by 1 base and J by 11 bases, and 14 bases separated the two germline ends.

This rearrangement joins TRBV5-5 to TRBJ1-1, with D possibly TRBD1 on 5 matching bases. CDR1 is SGHKS and CDR2 is YYEKEE in the germline V gene (reference sequence). V shed 1 base and J shed 4 bases, with 11 bases lying between them. The CDR3 has 14 residues. CDR3 in DNA: TGTGCCAGCAGCTTGTTCAGGGAGGGCACTGAAGCTTTCTTT. It translates to CASSLFREGTEAFF.

The chain employs TRBV30 and TRBJ2-2, with 7 bases identical to TRBD1. Germline V gene lookup returns CDR1 GTSNPN and CDR2 SVGIG (reference sequence). Trimming took 4 bases from V and 6 from J; bases not matched to a gene: 14. The CDR3 covers 16 residues. DNA of the CDR3: TGTGCCTGGAACCCGAGGAGACAGGGTGGCTCCGGGGAGCTGTTTTTT. Residues: CAWNPRRQGGSGELFF.

The table lists this clone with a count of one. The chain uses TRBV18 and TRBJ1-2, with TRBD1 as a possible D gene (5 bases). Trimming stripped 4 bases from V and 5 bases from J, with 17 bases between. Germline loops: CDR1 KGHSH, CDR2 LQKENI. The CDR3 loop spans 15 amino acids. CDR3 nucleotides: TGTGCCAGCTCACGAGGTGCTGGGGCTGAATATGGCTACACCTTC. It is translated as CASSRGAGAEYGYTF.

The chain joins TRBV6-2 or TRBV6-3 to TRBJ2-5; 9 nucleotides align to TRBD2. The junction had 5 bases not matched to a gene; V was cut back by 5 bases and J by 4 bases. The CDR3 has 14 amino acids. Germline V gives CDR1 MNHEY, CDR2 SVGEGT. The CDR3 DNA is TGTGCCAGCAGTAAGGGACTAGCCAGAGAGACCCAGTACTTC. Amino acid sequence: CASSKGLARETQYF.

The V and J genes are TRBV4-1 and TRBJ2-5, with a possible D match to TRBD1 (6 bases). V lost 5 bases and J lost 4, with 20 bases in between. From germline, CDR1 is MGHRA and CDR2 YSYEKL. CDR3 length equals 16 residues. The CDR3 loop is CASSSQADSDLETQYF. In nucleotides, the CDR3 is TGCGCCAGCAGCTCGCAGGCGGACAGCGACTTAGAGACCCAGTACTTC.

The chain uses TRBV5-4 and TRBJ1-2; 7 bases are a match to TRBD1. Germline assignment: CDR1 SGHNT and CDR2 YYREEE (reference sequence). The CDR3 length is 13 residues. J lost 4 bases, V lost 4 bases, and 4 bases had no gene match. CDR3 bases: TGTGCCAGCAGCACAACAGGGGCCTATGGCTACACCTTC. It encodes CASSTTGAYGYTF.

This clone has just a few counts. CDR3 region: CASYNRGGNTEAFF. The CDR3 DNA reads as TGTGCCAGCTACAACAGAGGGGGAAACACTGAAGCTTTCTTT. V gene TRBV18 combines with J gene TRBJ1-1; D may be TRBD1 (6 bases). This CDR3 spans 14 amino acids. V lost 7 bases and J 2 bases, leaving 14 bases between the germline ends. The germline gives CDR1 KGHSH, CDR2 LQKENI.

The chain recombines TRBV9 with TRBJ1-1; 7 bases are shared with TRBD1. The CDR3 length is 13 residues. The germline V gene has CDR1 SGDLS and CDR2 YYNGEE. V lost 4 bases to trimming and J lost 5 bases; unmatched junction nucleotides: 5. The CDR3 region is CASSPQDRTEAFF. The DNA for the CDR3 is TGTGCCAGCAGCCCACAGGACAGGACTGAAGCTTTCTTT. The full variable domain, its missing parts supplied by reference TRBV9 and TRBJ1-1, is DSGVTQTPKHLITATGQRVTLRCSPRSGDLSVYWYQQSLDQGLQFLIQYYNGEERAKGNILERFSAQQFPDLHSELNLSSLELGDSALYFCASSPQDRTEAFFGQGTRLTVV.

This chain links TRBV5-4 with TRBJ2-7; 8 bases map to TRBD2. V dropped 0 bases and J dropped 7; count of bases not matched to a gene: 3. Germline V gene sequence: CDR1 SGHNT, CDR2 YYREEE (reference sequence). This CDR3 is 13 amino acids long. The CDR3 nucleotides read TGTGCCAGCAGCTTGGAATTAGCGGGGGAGCAGTACTTC. This encodes CASSLELAGEQYF. The variable domain in full, with the rest retrieved from reference TRBV5-4 and TRBJ2-7, is ETGVTQSPTHLIKTRGQQVTLRCSSQSGHNTVSWYQQALGQGPQFIFQYYREEENGRGNFPPRFSGLQFPNYSSELNVNALELDDSALYLCASSLELAGEQYFGPGTRLTVT.

This clone was observed a handful of times. The chain links TRBV12-3 or TRBV12-4 to TRBJ1-2, with TRBD1 identical over 9 bases. The V gene end was trimmed by 4 bases and the J gene end by 4 bases; junction bases not matched to a gene: 1. The CDR3 totals 13 residues. The CDR3 here is CASSSTGGYGYTF. DNA of the CDR3: TGTGCCAGCAGTTCGACAGGGGGCTATGGCTACACCTTC.

This chain uses TRBV3-1 (or the pseudogene TRBV3-2) with TRBJ1-2; D unclear. V gave up 3 bases and J gave up 4 bases, with 9 bases separating them. Germline values: CDR1 LGHDT, CDR2 YNNKEL (reference sequence). The CDR3 has 13 residues. The CDR3 coding sequence is TGTGCCAGCAGCCAGGGTCCAGGCTATGGCTACACCTTC. It is translated as CASSQGPGYGYTF.

The chain couples TRBV5-1 to TRBJ1-1; TRBD1 aligns across 8 bases. This CDR3 contains 14 residues. Germline V gene data show CDR1 as SGHRS and CDR2 as YFSETQ. V dropped 4 bases and J dropped 4; count of bases not matched to a gene: 6. The CDR3 DNA reads TGCGCCAGCAGCCCAGGGGGCGCGGTCACTGAAGCTTTCTTT. Residues: CASSPGGAVTEAFF.

The chain is built from TRBV19 and TRBJ1-6; the D gene is possibly TRBD1 (5 bases). Germline values: CDR1 LNHDA, CDR2 SQIVND (reference sequence). Trimming cost V 6 bases and J 9 bases, with 15 bases left between them. The CDR3 runs to 14 residues. The CDR3 reads CASSVGGRGSPLHF. In DNA form, the CDR3 reads TGTGCCAGTAGCGTGGGCGGGAGGGGTTCACCCCTCCACTTT.

CDR3 sequence: CASSIRGASNQPQHF. The DNA for the CDR3 is TGTGCCAGCAGCATCAGGGGTGCGAGCAATCAGCCCCAGCATTTT. The chain is built from TRBV11-2 and TRBJ1-5; D possibly corresponds to TRBD1 (6 bases). V was clipped by 5 bases and J by 1 base, with 12 bases between them. CDR1 is SGHAT and CDR2 is FQNNGV in the germline V gene. The CDR3 consists of 15 residues. The complete variable domain, with remaining parts taken from reference TRBV11-2 and TRBJ1-5, reads EAGVAQSPRYKIIEKRQSVAFWCNPISGHATLYWYQQILGQGPKLLIQFQNNGVVDDSQLPKDRFSAERLKGVDSTLKIQPAKLEDSAVYLCASSIRGASNQPQHFGDGTRLSIL.

Only one count was recorded for this clone. The V call is TRBV11-3, the J call TRBJ2-2; D is possibly TRBD2 (6 bases). The CDR3 is 14 amino acids. The germline V and J ends were trimmed by 3 bases and 7 bases, with 12 bases remaining between them. CDR1 and CDR2 (germline): SGHNT, YENEEA. CDR3 region: CASSFTGVGGELFF. CDR3 sequence (DNA): TGTGCCAGCAGCTTTACGGGGGTCGGCGGGGAGCTGTTTTTT.

This clone has just one count. The J gene is TRBJ2-3, the V gene TRBV5-1, with TRBD1 matching 8 bases. Germline assignment: CDR1 SGHRS and CDR2 YFSETQ. The CDR3 has 15 amino acids. J gave up 5 bases and V 0 bases, and 5 bases lay outside the gene matches. The CDR3 spells CASSLARGRLDTQYF. CDR3 DNA: TGCGCCAGCAGCTTGGCCAGGGGGCGCTTAGATACGCAGTATTTT.

This rearrangement joins TRBV2 to TRBJ1-2; D may be TRBD1 (6 bases). V was shortened by 2 bases and J by 4 bases, with 14 bases between the two germline ends. Germline CDR1 reads SNHLY; CDR2 reads FYNNEI. The CDR3 runs 15 residues. CDR3 sequence reads: CASSERQGRGYGYTF. For the CDR3, the DNA is TGTGCCAGCAGTGAACGGCAGGGGCGAGGCTATGGCTACACCTTC.

The J gene is TRBJ2-5, the V gene TRBV28; 7 nucleotides line up with TRBD2. With V trimmed by 8 bases and J by 2 bases, 5 bases remained unmatched. In germline, CDR1 is MDHEN, CDR2 SYDVKM. The CDR3 sequence is 13 residues long. The CDR3 nucleotides read TGTGCCAGCCTGTCGGGGGGACAAGAGACCCAGTACTTC. Amino acids: CASLSGGQETQYF. The entire variable domain, with the rest obtained from reference TRBV28 and TRBJ2-5, is as follows: DVKVTQSSRYLVKRTGEKVFLECVQDMDHENMFWYRQDPGLGLRLIYFSYDVKMKEKGDIPEGYSVSREKKERFSLILESASTNQTSMYLCASLSGGQETQYFGPGTRLLVL.

V is TRBV7-9 and J is TRBJ1-1; D is uncertain. Trimming shortened V by 5 bases and J by 0 bases, and 7 bases separated the two germline ends. This CDR3 spans 13 amino acids. Germline CDR1 SEHNR, CDR2 FQNEAQ (reference sequence). The CDR3 region has the DNA TGTGCCAGCAGCACAGAACTGAACACTGAAGCTTTCTTT. Protein: CASSTELNTEAFF.

The rearrangement uses TRBV7-2 and TRBJ2-5; TRBD2 matches 7 bases. Germline values: CDR1 SGHTA, CDR2 FQGNSA. Germline trimming cut 2 bases from V and 4 bases from J; bases unmatched to any gene: 4. This CDR3 has 14 amino acids. The CDR3 here is CASSLYSGGETQYF. Written as DNA, the CDR3 is TGTGCCAGCAGCTTATATTCGGGGGGAGAGACCCAGTACTTC.

This clone was observed a single time. The chain employs TRBV21-1 and TRBJ2-3; the table gives TRBD1 as D, unverified against the DNA. TRBV21-1 is a documented pseudogene. There are 17 residues in the CDR3. The CDR3 DNA reads TGTGCCAGCAGCAAAGGGGCGATGAAGGCCGGCACAGATACGCAGTATTTT. Amino acids: CASSKGAMKAGTDTQYF.

The CDR3 DNA sequence: TGCGCCAGCAGCTTAAGCGTCGGGACTTACAATGAGCAGTTCTTC. It yields the protein CASSLSVGTYNEQFF. The genes are TRBV4-1 and TRBJ2-1, with D tentatively TRBD2 (6 bases). Germline V lookup: CDR1 MGHRA, CDR2 YSYEKL. This CDR3 has 15 residues. The V end was cut by 5 bases, the J end by 4 bases, with 15 bases between.

This chain connects TRBV11-3 to TRBJ1-1, with D possibly TRBD1 on 6 matching bases. CDR1 is SGHNT and CDR2 is YENEEA in the germline V gene. Trimming shortened V by 5 bases and J by 1 base, and 8 bases separated the two germline ends. The CDR3 contains 13 residues. The CDR3 DNA follows: TGTGCCAGCAGCAAGGACAGGAACACTGAAGCTTTCTTT. It encodes CASSKDRNTEAFF. Combining the CDR3 with reference TRBV11-3 and TRBJ1-1 gives the whole variable domain EAGVVQSPRYKIIEKKQPVAFWCNPISGHNTLYWYLQNLGQGPELLIRYENEEAVDDSQLPKDRFSAERLKGVDSTLKIQPAELGDSAVYLCASSKDRNTEAFFGQGTRLTVV.

CDR3 sequence: CAIKGARTTEAFF. The CDR3 coding sequence is TGCGCCATCAAGGGGGCGCGCACCACTGAAGCTTTCTTT. J is TRBJ1-1 and V is TRBV10-2, with 7 nucleotides matching TRBD1. This CDR3 is 13 amino acids long. V shed 10 bases, J shed 4 bases, and the junction held 9 bases outside the gene matches. In germline, CDR1 is WSHSY, CDR2 SAAADI.

This clone was recorded once. The chain uses TRBV12-5 and TRBJ1-2; 8 nucleotides match TRBD1. CDR1 is LGHNT and CDR2 is FRNRAP in the germline V gene. The CDR3 is made up of 13 amino acids. Trimming cost V 2 bases and J 7 bases; bases outside gene matches: 3. In DNA, the CDR3 is TGTGCTAGTGGTTTGCCCCAGGGGGCTGGCTACACCTTC. This sequence encodes CASGLPQGAGYTF.

The rearrangement uses TRBV29-1 and TRBJ1-2; D unclear. Trimming left V 5 bases short and J 2 bases short, with 12 bases between. The CDR3 has 13 residues. Germline V lookup: CDR1 SQVTM, CDR2 ANQGSEA. CDR3 DNA sequence: TGCAGCGTTACGGCCGGACTAAACTATGGCTACACCTTC. It codes for CSVTAGLNYGYTF.

The J gene is TRBJ1-6, the V gene TRBV6-5; D is perhaps TRBD1 (6 bases). V dropped 7 bases and J dropped 6 bases, with 13 bases sitting between them. CDR1 and CDR2 (germline): MNHEY, SVGAGI. The CDR3 covers 14 residues. DNA of the CDR3: TGTGCCAGCACTCTAAGGACAGCTAATTCACCCCTCCACTTT. Amino acid sequence: CASTLRTANSPLHF.

This clone has only one observation. This chain links TRBV7-2 with TRBJ2-7; D remains unclear. V gave up 1 base and J gave up 0 bases, with 10 bases separating them. Germline CDR1 reads SGHTA; CDR2 reads FQGNSA. This CDR3 is built from 15 residues. CDR3 in amino acids: CASSLVSFSSYEQYF. The CDR3 DNA sequence: TGTGCCAGCAGCTTAGTATCGTTTAGCTCCTACGAGCAGTACTTC.